Listed below are T cell receptor beta chains from one sample, sequenced in a study of T-cell reconstitution after alpha-beta-depleted transplantation in children. One entry per CDR3 protein, called by TCRdb with MiXCR from the PCR reads. The sample contains hundreds of thousands of distinct CDR3 sequences, just under 8.5% of which appear only once. Source: PBMCs, mostly from graft donor cells, taken 180 days after TCRalphabeta/CD19-depleted stem cell transplant. Receptors were obtained from a male patient aged 10-17 years who had a stem cell transplant for acute lymphoblastic leukemia, so the T cells may come from the graft donor. Each CDR3 is given with its conserved first and last residue. A D gene is named only where the DNA matches it firmly. Clone size is given for some rows only: seen once, a few or many times, or a class if the clone is expanded.

clone_size	d_call	j_call	v_call	cdr3_aa	cdr3_nt
many	TRBD2	TRBJ2-1	TRBV9	CASSVVPQLAAGGPQNNEQFF	TGTGCCAGCAGCGTAGTTCCCCAGTTGGCTGCGGGGGGTCCACAAAACAATGAGCAGTTCTTC
many	NA	TRBJ2-5	TRBV20-1	CSASRSLDETQYF	TGCAGTGCTAGCCGATCCCTGGACGAGACCCAGTACTTC
many	NA	TRBJ2-7	TRBV27	CASSLGGMGAYEQYF	TGTGCCAGCAGTTTAGGGGGGATGGGCGCCTACGAGCAGTACTTC
many	NA	TRBJ2-4	TRBV29-1	CSVGGLAKNIQYF	TGCAGCGTTGGGGGTTTAGCCAAAAACATTCAGTACTTC
many	NA	TRBJ2-3	TRBV12-3/TRBV12-4	CASTQLSTDTQYF	TGTGCCAGCACCCAACTGAGCACAGATACGCAGTATTTT
many	TRBD1	TRBJ2-2	TRBV24-1	CATSDPGQGNTGELFF	TGTGCCACCAGTGACCCAGGACAGGGGAACACCGGGGAGCTGTTTTTT
many	NA	TRBJ2-1	TRBV11-2	CASSFPPWQGGNEQFF	TGTGCCAGCAGCTTCCCCCCCTGGCAGGGAGGAAATGAGCAGTTCTTC
many	TRBD2	TRBJ2-1	TRBV3-1	CASSLGLESYNEQFF	TGTGCCAGCAGCCTCGGACTAGAGAGCTACAATGAGCAGTTCTTC
many	NA	TRBJ1-5	TRBV6-1	CASSEMGNQPQHF	TGTGCCAGCAGTGAAATGGGCAATCAGCCCCAGCATTTT
many	TRBD2	TRBJ2-7	TRBV6-2/TRBV6-3	CASTNLGTRGHEQYF	TGTGCCAGCACCAACCTCGGGACTAGGGGCCACGAGCAGTACTTC
many	TRBD1	TRBJ1-1	TRBV20-1	CSATPTGARSRNTEAFF	TGCAGTGCCACCCCGACAGGGGCGAGATCTAGGAACACTGAAGCTTTCTTT
many	NA	TRBJ1-1	TRBV4-2	CASSQGSTEAFF	TGTGCCAGCAGCCAAGGCAGCACTGAAGCTTTCTTT
many	NA	TRBJ1-5	TRBV12-3/TRBV12-4	CASKGENQPQHF	TGTGCCAGCAAGGGGGAGAATCAGCCCCAGCATTTT
NA	TRBD2	TRBJ2-2	TRBV20-1	CSAHPGLAGPNTGALFF	TGCAGTGCTCACCCGGGACTAGCGGGACCGAACACCGGGGCGCTGTTTTTT
many	NA	TRBJ2-2	TRBV12-3/TRBV12-4	CASSFPTGELFF	TGTGCCAGCAGTTTTCCCACCGGGGAGCTGTTTTTT
many	TRBD2	TRBJ2-7	TRBV6-5	CASSPGLAGGSYEQYF	TGTGCCAGCAGCCCGGGACTAGCGGGGGGTTCCTACGAGCAGTACTTC
many	TRBD2	TRBJ2-7	TRBV4-2	CASSQEGGEQDEQYF	TGTGCCAGCAGCCAAGAGGGAGGGGAGCAGGACGAGCAGTACTTC
many	TRBD1	TRBJ1-4	TRBV4-1	CASSQGHRGLSNEKLFF	TGCGCCAGCAGCCAAGGGCACAGGGGTTTGAGTAATGAAAAACTGTTTTTT
many	TRBD1	TRBJ1-5	TRBV28	CASSITGGSNQPQHF	TGTGCCAGCAGCATTACAGGGGGTAGCAATCAGCCCCAGCATTTT
NA	NA	TRBJ1-1	TRBV11-2	CASSLSASGSEAFF	TGTGCCAGCAGCTTATCAGCGAGTGGCTCTGAAGCTTTCTTT
many	TRBD2	TRBJ2-4	TRBV18	CASSLGTSGANIQYF	TGTGCCAGCTCACTCGGGACTAGCGGGGCAAACATTCAGTACTTC
NA	TRBD2	TRBJ2-3	TRBV7-6	CASSPQLAGAVDTQYF	TGTGCCAGCAGTCCTCAACTCGCGGGAGCGGTAGATACGCAGTATTTT
many	NA	TRBJ1-4	TRBV6-5	CASSYLRREEEKLFF	TGTGCCAGCAGTTACTTGAGGAGAGAAGAAGAAAAACTGTTTTTT
NA	TRBD1	TRBJ1-1	TRBV28	CASRPPLRDRGLANTEAFF	TGTGCCAGCAGGCCTCCCCTCCGGGACAGGGGTTTGGCGAACACTGAAGCTTTCTTT
many	NA	TRBJ2-7	TRBV9	CASSVGGTKTSEQYF	TGTGCCAGCAGCGTAGGGGGGACGAAAACTAGCGAGCAGTACTTC
many	NA	TRBJ1-5	TRBV6-5	CASSYSQVNQPQHF	TGTGCCAGCAGTTACTCGCAGGTAAATCAGCCCCAGCATTTT
many	TRBD1	TRBJ1-5	TRBV5-6	CASSSTGALRPQHF	TGTGCCAGCAGCTCCACAGGGGCTCTCAGGCCCCAGCATTTT
many	TRBD1	TRBJ1-5	TRBV28	CASSSGGTSNQPQHF	TGTGCCAGCAGTTCAGGGGGTACAAGCAATCAGCCCCAGCATTTT
many	NA	TRBJ1-1	TRBV12-3/TRBV12-4	CASSPGFGKAFF	TGTGCCAGCAGTCCCGGCTTCGGTAAAGCTTTCTTT
many	NA	TRBJ2-1	TRBV7-8	CASSRPRRGFNEQFF	TGTGCCAGCAGCCGACCCAGGAGGGGATTCAATGAGCAGTTCTTC
many	NA	TRBJ1-2	TRBV6-5	CASSYSTGKYGYTF	TGTGCCAGCAGTTACTCGACAGGAAAGTATGGCTACACCTTC
many	NA	TRBJ2-5	TRBV4-1	CASSQEAFALQETQYF	TGCGCCAGCAGCCAAGAAGCGTTTGCGCTCCAAGAGACCCAGTACTTC
many	TRBD1	TRBJ1-2	TRBV6-6	CASSTRTGNGYTF	TGTGCCAGCAGTACCCGGACAGGAAATGGCTACACCTTC
many	NA	TRBJ2-2	TRBV12-3/TRBV12-4	CASSWSTLGGELFF	TGTGCCAGCAGTTGGAGCACCCTCGGCGGGGAGCTGTTTTTT
many	NA	TRBJ2-5	TRBV3-1	CASSLVAGETQYF	TGTGCCAGCAGCCTAGTGGCTGGAGAGACCCAGTACTTC
many	NA	TRBJ2-2	TRBV29-1	CSVSQVNTGELFF	TGCAGCGTTTCTCAGGTGAACACCGGGGAGCTGTTTTTT
many	NA	TRBJ1-1	TRBV5-1	CASSHQTGTNTEAFF	TGCGCCAGCAGCCACCAAACAGGGACGAACACTGAAGCTTTCTTT
many	TRBD1	TRBJ1-4	TRBV6-5	CASSTGTGVNEKLFF	TGTGCCAGCAGTACCGGGACAGGGGTAAATGAAAAACTGTTTTTT
many	NA	TRBJ2-1	TRBV18	CASSPGVFNEQFF	TGTGCCAGCTCACCAGGGGTTTTCAATGAGCAGTTCTTC
NA	NA	TRBJ2-3	TRBV10-3	CAISGGGPGQVTDTQYF	TGTGCCATCAGTGGGGGGGGTCCGGGACAGGTCACAGATACGCAGTATTTT
NA	TRBD1	TRBJ1-4	TRBV24-1	CATTGTGDEKLFF	TGTGCCACCACCGGGACAGGGGATGAAAAACTGTTTTTT
few	NA	TRBJ2-3	TRBV28	CASSPRETQYF	TGTGCCAGCAGTCCACGGGAGACGCAGTATTTT
NA	TRBD1	TRBJ1-5	TRBV2	CASTEDRSNQPQHF	TGTGCCAGCACCGAGGACAGGAGCAATCAGCCCCAGCATTTT
many	NA	TRBJ2-2	TRBV5-1	CASSLEGNTGELFF	TGCGCCAGCAGCTTAGAGGGGAACACCGGGGAGCTGTTTTTT
many	TRBD1	TRBJ1-1	TRBV12-3/TRBV12-4	CASSLGRGRNTEAFF	TGTGCCAGCAGTTTAGGCAGGGGGCGGAACACTGAAGCTTTCTTT